This T cell receptor beta chain stems from a study of T cell repertoires in cytomegalovirus infection. Overall study context: Matching HLA type and CMV infection were both indicated by public TCR beta signatures.

MiXCR was run by TCRdb on the reads, yielding one entry per CDR3 protein. In the table there are around 540,000 distinct CDR3 sequences, around 35% of which are singletons. Losses at the gene ends were 5 bases for V and 3 bases for J; bases not matched to a gene: 10. The CDR3 runs to 15 residues. Germline V CDR1 and CDR2: SGHVS, FNYEAQ. For this clonotype: Its antigen is undetermined.

The chain joins TRBV7-6 to TRBJ2-7; 7 nucleotides agree with TRBD1. The specimen was cultured PBMCs, collected from culture after CMV antigen stimulation. This TCR was recovered from a human donor in good health (CMV status not recorded). Some clones in this sample may be carry-over from other donors' samples. The CDR3 spells CASSKEQGSGYEQYV. The CDR3 DNA reads as TGTGCCAGCAGCAAAGAACAGGGGAGTGGCTACGAGCAGTACGTC.